This T cell receptor beta chain was captured by sequencing in a study of shared clonotypes between healthy human individuals. Study-level findings and limits: For sorted subsets, rarefaction showed incomplete sequencing despite large depth. Among the subsets, naive ones generally showed larger estimated richness than memory ones. Against clonotypes common to all four donors, non-shared ones had lower generation probabilities.

The study ran the assay at deep level. Repertoires were generated with immunoSEQ multiplex PCR, while TCRdb's copy carries only in-frame clones and drops some. The table has about 2 million clones, less than 95% seen once. V dropped 6 bases and J dropped 4 bases, with 13 bases sitting between them. Germline V lookup: CDR1 WSHSY, CDR2 SAAADI. The CDR3 loop spans 14 amino acids. Naive CD8 cells, CD45RO-negative and positively selected for CCR7, excluded terminally differentiated effector memory CD45RA+ cells. Concerning this clone: Antigen unknown.

V gene TRBV10-2 combines with J gene TRBJ1-5; no clear D gene. The TCR comes from a man younger than 30 in good health. Material: naive CD8+ T cells sorted from blood. CDR3 in DNA: TGCGCCAGCAGGGCGACATCGGAGAATCAGCCCCAGCATTTT. Its translation: CASRATSENQPQHF.